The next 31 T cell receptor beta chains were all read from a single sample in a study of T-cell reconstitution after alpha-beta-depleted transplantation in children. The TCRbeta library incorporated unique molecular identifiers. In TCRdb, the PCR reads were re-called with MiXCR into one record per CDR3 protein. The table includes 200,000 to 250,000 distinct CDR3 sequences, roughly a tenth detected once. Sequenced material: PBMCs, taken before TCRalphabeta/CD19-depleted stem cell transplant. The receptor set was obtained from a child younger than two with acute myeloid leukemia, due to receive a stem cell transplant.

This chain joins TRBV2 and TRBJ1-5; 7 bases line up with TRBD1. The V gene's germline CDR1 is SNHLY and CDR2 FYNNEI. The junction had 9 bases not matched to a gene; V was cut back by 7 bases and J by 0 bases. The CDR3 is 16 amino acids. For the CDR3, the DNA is TGTGCCAGCATGAACAGGGGATGGGGTAGCAATCAGCCCCAGCATTTT. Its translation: CASMNRGWGSNQPQHF.

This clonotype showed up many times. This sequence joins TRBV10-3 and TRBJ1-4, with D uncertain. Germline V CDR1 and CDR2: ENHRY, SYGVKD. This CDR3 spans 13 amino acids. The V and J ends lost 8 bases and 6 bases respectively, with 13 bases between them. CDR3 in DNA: TGTGCCATCTCAGGTCGCCGACATGAAAAACTGTTTTTT. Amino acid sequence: CAISGRRHEKLFF.

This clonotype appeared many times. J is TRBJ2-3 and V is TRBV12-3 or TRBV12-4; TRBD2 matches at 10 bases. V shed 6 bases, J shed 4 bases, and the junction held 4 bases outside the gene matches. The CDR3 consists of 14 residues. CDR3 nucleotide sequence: TGTGCCAGCAGATCTAGCGGGAGCTCAGATACGCAGTATTTT. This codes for CASRSSGSSDTQYF.

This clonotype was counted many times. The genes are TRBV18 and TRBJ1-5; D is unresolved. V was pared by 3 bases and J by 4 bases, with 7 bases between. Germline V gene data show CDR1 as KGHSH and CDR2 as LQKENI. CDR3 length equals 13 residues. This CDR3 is CASSPQANQPQHF. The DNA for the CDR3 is TGTGCCAGCTCACCGCAAGCGAATCAGCCCCAGCATTTT.

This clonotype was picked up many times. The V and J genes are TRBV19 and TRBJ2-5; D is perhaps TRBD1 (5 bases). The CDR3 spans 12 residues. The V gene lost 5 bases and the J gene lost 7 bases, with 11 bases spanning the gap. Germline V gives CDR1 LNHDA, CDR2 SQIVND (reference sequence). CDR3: CASSLGATTQYF. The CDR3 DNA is TGTGCCAGTAGTTTAGGGGCTACGACCCAGTACTTC.

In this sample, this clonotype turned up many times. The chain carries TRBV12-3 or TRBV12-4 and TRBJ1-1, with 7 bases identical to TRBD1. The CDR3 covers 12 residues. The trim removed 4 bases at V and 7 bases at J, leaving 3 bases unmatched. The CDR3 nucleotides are TGTGCCAGCAGTTGGACAGGCCTTGAAGCTTTCTTT. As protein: CASSWTGLEAFF.

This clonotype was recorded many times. CDR3: CAISEGQGAYGYTF. The DNA for the CDR3 is TGTGCCATCAGTGAGGGACAGGGTGCCTATGGCTACACCTTC. The chain is built from TRBV10-3 and TRBJ1-2; TRBD1 matches at 8 bases. The CDR3 is 14 residues long. The junction had 3 bases not matched to a gene; V was cut back by 2 bases and J by 4 bases. Germline-derived CDR1 and CDR2 are ENHRY and SYGVKD.

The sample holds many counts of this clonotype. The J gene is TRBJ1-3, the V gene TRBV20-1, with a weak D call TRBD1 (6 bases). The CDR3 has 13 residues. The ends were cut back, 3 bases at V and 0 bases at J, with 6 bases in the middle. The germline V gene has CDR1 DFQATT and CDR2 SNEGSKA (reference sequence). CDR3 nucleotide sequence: TGCAGTGCTAGGGACAGCTCTGGAAACACCATATATTTT. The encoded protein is CSARDSSGNTIYF.

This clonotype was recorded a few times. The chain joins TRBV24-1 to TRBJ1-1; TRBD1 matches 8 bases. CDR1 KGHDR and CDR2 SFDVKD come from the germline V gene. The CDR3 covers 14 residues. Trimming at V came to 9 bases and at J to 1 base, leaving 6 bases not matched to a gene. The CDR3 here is CATQGQGANTEAFF. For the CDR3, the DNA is TGTGCCACCCAGGGGCAGGGGGCGAACACTGAAGCTTTCTTT.

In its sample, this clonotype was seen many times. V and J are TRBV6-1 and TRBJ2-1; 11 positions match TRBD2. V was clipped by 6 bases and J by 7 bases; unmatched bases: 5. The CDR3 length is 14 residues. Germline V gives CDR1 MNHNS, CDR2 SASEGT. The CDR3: CASRIAGGPNEQFF. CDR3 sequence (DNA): TGTGCCAGCAGAATAGCGGGAGGGCCGAATGAGCAGTTCTTC.

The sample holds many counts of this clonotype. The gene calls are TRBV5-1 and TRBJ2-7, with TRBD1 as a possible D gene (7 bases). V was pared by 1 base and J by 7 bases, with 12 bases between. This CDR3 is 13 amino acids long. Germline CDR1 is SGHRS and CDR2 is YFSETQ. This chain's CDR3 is CASSLTGDWEQYF. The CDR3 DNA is TGCGCCAGCAGCTTGACAGGGGACTGGGAGCAGTACTTC.

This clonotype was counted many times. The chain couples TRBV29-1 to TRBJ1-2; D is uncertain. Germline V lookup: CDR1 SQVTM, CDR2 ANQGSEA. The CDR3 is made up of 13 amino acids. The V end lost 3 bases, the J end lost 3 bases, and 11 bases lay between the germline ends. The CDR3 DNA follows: TGCAGCGTTGAGATGGCCGAGGACTATGGCTACACCTTC. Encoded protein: CSVEMAEDYGYTF.

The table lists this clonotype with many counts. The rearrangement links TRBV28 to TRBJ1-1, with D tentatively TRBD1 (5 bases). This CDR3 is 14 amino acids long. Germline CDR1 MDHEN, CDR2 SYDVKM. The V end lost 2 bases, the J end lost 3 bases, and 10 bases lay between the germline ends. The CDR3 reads CASSLGRADTEAFF. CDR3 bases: TGTGCCAGCAGTTTAGGCAGGGCGGACACTGAAGCTTTCTTT.

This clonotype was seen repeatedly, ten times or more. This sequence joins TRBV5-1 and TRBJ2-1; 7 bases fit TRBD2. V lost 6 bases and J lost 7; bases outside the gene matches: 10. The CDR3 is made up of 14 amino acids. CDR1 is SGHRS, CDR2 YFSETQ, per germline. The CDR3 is CASKLDWGGNEQFF. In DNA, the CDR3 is TGCGCCAGCAAGCTGGACTGGGGGGGAAATGAGCAGTTCTTC.

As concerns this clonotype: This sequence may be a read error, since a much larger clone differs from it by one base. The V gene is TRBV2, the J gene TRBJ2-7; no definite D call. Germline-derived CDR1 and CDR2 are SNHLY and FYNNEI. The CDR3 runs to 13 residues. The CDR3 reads CASGETGYYEQYF. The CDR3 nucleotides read TGTGCCAGCGGTGAAACCGGATACTACGAGCAGTACTTC.

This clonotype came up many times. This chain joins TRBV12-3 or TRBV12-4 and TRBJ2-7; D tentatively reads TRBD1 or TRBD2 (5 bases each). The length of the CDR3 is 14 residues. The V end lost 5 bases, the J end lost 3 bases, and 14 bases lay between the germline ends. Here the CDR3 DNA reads TGTGCCAGCAGTGCAAGGCGAGGGGTCTACGAGCAGTACTTC. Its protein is CASSARRGVYEQYF.

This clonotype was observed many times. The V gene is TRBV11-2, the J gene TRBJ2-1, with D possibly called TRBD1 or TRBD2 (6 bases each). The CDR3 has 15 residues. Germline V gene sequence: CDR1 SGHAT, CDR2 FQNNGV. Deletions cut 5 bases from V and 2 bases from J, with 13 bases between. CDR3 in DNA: TGTGCCAGCAGCCCGGGTAGGGGGGCCTACAATGAGCAGTTCTTC. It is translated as CASSPGRGAYNEQFF.

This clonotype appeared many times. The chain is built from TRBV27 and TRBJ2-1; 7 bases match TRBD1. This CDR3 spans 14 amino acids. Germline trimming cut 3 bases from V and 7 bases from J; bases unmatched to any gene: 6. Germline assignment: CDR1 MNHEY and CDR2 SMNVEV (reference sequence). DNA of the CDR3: TGTGCCAGCAGTTTCGGGACAGCTAGGAATGAGCAGTTCTTC. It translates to CASSFGTARNEQFF.

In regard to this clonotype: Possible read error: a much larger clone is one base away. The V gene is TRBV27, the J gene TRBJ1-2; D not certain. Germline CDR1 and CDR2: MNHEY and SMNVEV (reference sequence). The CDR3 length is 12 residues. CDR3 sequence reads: CATSSGYYGYTF. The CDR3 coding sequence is TGTGCCACCAGTTCTGGCTACTATGGCTACACCTTC.

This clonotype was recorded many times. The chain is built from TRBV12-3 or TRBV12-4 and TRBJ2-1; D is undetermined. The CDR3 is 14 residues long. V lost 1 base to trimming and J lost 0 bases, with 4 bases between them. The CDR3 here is CASSLVSSYNEQFF. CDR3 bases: TGTGCCAGCAGTTTAGTAAGCTCCTACAATGAGCAGTTCTTC.

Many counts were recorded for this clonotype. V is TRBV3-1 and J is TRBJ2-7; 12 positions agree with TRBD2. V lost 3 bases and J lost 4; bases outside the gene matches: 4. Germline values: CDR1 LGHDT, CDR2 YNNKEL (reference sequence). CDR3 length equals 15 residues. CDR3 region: CASSQWTSGIYEQYF. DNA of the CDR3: TGTGCCAGCAGCCAGTGGACTAGCGGGATTTACGAGCAGTACTTC.

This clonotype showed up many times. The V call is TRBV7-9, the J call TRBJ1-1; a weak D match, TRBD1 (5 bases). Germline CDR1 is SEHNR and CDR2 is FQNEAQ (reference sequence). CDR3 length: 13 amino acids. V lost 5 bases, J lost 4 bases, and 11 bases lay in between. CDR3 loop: CASSVSGITEAFF. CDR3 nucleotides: TGTGCCAGCAGCGTCTCAGGGATCACTGAAGCTTTCTTT. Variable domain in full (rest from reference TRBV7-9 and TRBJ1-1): DTGVSQNPRHKITKRGQNVTFRCDPISEHNRLYWYRQTLGQGPEFLTYFQNEAQLEKSRLLSDRFSAERPKGSFSTLEIQRTEQGDSAMYLCASSVSGITEAFFGQGTRLTVV.

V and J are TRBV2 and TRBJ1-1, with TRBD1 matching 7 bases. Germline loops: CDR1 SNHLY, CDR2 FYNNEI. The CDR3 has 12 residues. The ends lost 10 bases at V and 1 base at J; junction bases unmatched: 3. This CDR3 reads CAIRTGNTEAFF. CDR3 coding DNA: TGTGCCATCCGGACAGGGAACACTGAAGCTTTCTTT.

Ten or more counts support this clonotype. CDR3 nucleotide sequence: TGTGCCACCCGGGGGGCGGGAGGCGATACGCAGTATTTT. This gives the protein CATRGAGGDTQYF. V gene TRBV24-1 combines with J gene TRBJ2-3; TRBD2 matches at 8 bases. Germline lookup yields CDR1 KGHDR and CDR2 SFDVKD. V lost 9 bases to trimming and J lost 6 bases; unmatched junction nucleotides: 7. CDR3 length: 13 residues.

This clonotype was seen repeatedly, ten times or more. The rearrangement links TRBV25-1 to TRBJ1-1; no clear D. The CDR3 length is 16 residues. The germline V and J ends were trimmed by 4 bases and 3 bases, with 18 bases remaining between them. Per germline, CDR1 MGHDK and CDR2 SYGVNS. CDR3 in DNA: TGTGCCAGCAGTGGAGTCAGGCCACGAGGGCACACTGAAGCTTTCTTT. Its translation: CASSGVRPRGHTEAFF.

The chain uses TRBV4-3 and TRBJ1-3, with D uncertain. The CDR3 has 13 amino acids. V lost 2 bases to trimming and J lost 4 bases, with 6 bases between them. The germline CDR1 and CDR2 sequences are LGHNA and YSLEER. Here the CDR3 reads CASSQSQGNTIYF. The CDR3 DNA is TGCGCCAGCAGCCAATCACAGGGAAACACCATATATTTT.

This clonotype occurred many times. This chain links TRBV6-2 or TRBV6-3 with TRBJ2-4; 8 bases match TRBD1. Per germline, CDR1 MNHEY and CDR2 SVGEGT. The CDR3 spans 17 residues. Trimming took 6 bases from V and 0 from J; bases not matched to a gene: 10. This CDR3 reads CASRTLRGQGAKNIQYF. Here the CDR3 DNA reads TGTGCCAGCAGAACCCTGAGAGGACAGGGAGCCAAAAACATTCAGTACTTC.

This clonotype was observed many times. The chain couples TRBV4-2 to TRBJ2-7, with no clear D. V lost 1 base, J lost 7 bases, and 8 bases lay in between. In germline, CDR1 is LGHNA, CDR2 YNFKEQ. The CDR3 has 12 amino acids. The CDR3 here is CASSQVGREQYF. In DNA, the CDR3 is TGTGCCAGCAGCCAAGTTGGGCGGGAGCAGTACTTC.

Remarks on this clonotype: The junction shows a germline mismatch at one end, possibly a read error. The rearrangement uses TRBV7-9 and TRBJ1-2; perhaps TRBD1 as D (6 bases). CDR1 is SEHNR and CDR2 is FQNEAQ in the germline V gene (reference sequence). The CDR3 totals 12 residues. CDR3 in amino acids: CASSLRGDGDTF. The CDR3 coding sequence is TGTGCCAGCAGCTTAAGGGGGGATGGCGACACCTTC.

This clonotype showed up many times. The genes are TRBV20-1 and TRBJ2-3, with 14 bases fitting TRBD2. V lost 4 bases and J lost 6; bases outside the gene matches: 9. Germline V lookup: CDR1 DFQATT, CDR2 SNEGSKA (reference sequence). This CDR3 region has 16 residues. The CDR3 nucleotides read TGCAGTGCTACCCCGGGACTAGCGGGGGAGGTGGATACGCAGTATTTT. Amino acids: CSATPGLAGEVDTQYF.

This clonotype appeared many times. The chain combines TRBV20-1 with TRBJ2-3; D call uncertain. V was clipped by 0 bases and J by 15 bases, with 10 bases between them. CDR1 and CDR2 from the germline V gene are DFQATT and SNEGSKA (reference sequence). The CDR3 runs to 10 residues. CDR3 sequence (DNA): TGCAGTGCTAGAGACCTTCCGACCTATTTT. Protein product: CSARDLPTYF.